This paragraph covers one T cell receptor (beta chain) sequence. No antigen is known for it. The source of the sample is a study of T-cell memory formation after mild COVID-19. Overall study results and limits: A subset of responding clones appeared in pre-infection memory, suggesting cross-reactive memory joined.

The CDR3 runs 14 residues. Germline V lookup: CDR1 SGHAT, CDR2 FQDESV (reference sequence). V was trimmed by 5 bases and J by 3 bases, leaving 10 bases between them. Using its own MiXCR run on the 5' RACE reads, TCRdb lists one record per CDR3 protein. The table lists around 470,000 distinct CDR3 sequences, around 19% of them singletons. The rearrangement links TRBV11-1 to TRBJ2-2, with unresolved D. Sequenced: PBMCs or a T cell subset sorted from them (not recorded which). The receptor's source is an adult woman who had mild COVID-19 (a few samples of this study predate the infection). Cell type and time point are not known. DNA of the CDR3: TGTGCCAGCAGCGCAAAGACGGACACCGGGGAGCTGTTTTTT. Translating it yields CASSAKTDTGELFF.